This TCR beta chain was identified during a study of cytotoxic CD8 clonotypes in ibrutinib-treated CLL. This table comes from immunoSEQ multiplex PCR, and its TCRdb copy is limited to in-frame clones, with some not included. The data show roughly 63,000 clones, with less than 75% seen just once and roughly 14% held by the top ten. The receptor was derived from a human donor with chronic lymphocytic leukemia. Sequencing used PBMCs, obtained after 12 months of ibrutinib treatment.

The CDR3 here is CASTLGAGANTGELFF. The CDR3 DNA is TGTGCCAGCACCCTGGGGGCGGGGGCTAACACCGGGGAGCTGTTTTTT. The J gene is TRBJ2-2, the V gene TRBV2; D is possibly TRBD2 (7 bases). Per the germline V gene, CDR1 is SNHLY and CDR2 is FYNNEI. Trimming shortened V by 7 bases and J by 2 bases, and 17 bases separated the two germline ends. CDR3 length equals 16 residues.